This entry describes one T cell receptor (beta chain). Unmatched junction bases numbered 4, after V lost 0 bases and J lost 1 base. The CDR3 contains 17 residues. Per the germline V gene, CDR1 is SGHDT and CDR2 is YYEEEE. The source of the sample is a study of blood T cell repertoires in COVID-19. Whole-study context: The United States, Italy and Spain provided the acute and convalescent COVID-19 samples.

Study processing details: Reference gene primers were amplified, and this amplification served to estimate nucleated cell counts. Sequencing was performed with immunoSEQ multiplex PCR; in TCRdb, only in-frame clones are kept and a portion is missing. That table supplies the V and J calls and clone size; D and trimming were determined from the DNA. Of roughly 150,000 clones in the sample, approximately 84% were seen once. Seattle participants joined during active infection and were tracked over time. Sequencing was performed on peripheral blood. The receptor was derived from a woman over 75 with COVID-19, enrolled during active disease. The chain joins TRBV5-6 to TRBJ1-4, with 9 positions matching TRBD1. The CDR3 bases are TGTGCCAGCAGCTTGGGATTGGACAGGGGAACTAATGAAAAACTGTTTTTT. Translating it yields CASSLGLDRGTNEKLFF.